The 26 T cell receptor beta chains below come from one sample, sequenced in a study of cytomegalovirus exposure and HLA in healthy donors. Primers for the PCR totalled 60 Vbeta and 13 Jbeta. The table came from immunoSEQ multiplex PCR; TCRdb's copy has only in-frame clones and leaves some out. The table has under 200,000 clones, about 77% seen once. Sample: PBMCs. Receptors were obtained from a woman aged 35 to 49 in good health and CMV-seropositive.

V usage is TRBV5-6 and J usage is TRBJ1-2; perhaps TRBD1 as D (6 bases). Germline V gives CDR1 SGHDT, CDR2 YYEEEE. This CDR3 is built from 14 residues. Trimming took 5 bases from V and 2 from J, leaving 13 bases between them. CDR3 nucleotides: TGTGCCAGCAGGGAGGAACAGGGAAACTATGGCTACACCTTC. Translation: CASREEQGNYGYTF.

The gene calls are TRBV7-8 and TRBJ1-6; 8 nucleotides agree with TRBD1. CDR3 size: 14 residues. With 6 bases clipped from V and 8 bases from J, the junction kept 6 bases outside the gene matches. CDR1 SGHVS and CDR2 FQNEAQ come from the germline V gene. This CDR3 reads CASRQTGEHSPLHF. CDR3 nucleotide sequence: TGTGCCAGCAGACAGACAGGGGAGCATTCACCCCTCCACTTT.

The chain recombines TRBV15 with TRBJ2-2; a possible D gene is TRBD2 (7 bases). CDR3 length equals 15 residues. Trimming took 0 bases from V and 6 from J, leaving 11 bases between them. Germline CDR1 and CDR2: LNHNV and YYDKDF (reference sequence). The CDR3 DNA sequence: TGTGCCACCAGCAGAGATCACGGGGGGCCCGGGGAGCTGTTTTTT. Translated, it gives CATSRDHGGPGELFF.

CDR3 protein: CASSEMTGLGGYTF. CDR3 DNA sequence: TGTGCCAGCAGCGAGATGACCGGACTAGGTGGCTACACCTTC. This chain links TRBV7-9 with TRBJ1-2; D uncertain. The CDR3 has 14 residues. CDR1 and CDR2 from the germline V gene are SEHNR and FQNEAQ (reference sequence). Trimming removed 5 bases from V and 7 bases from J, with 17 bases in between.

In its sample, this clone was seen a few times. V usage is TRBV6-5 and J usage is TRBJ1-2; D not certain. V lost 11 bases to trimming and J lost 4 bases, with 14 bases between them. Germline V gene data show CDR1 as MNHEY and CDR2 as SVGAGI. The CDR3 sequence is 12 residues long. CDR3 protein: CAVGDWSYGYTF. For the CDR3, the DNA is TGTGCCGTCGGTGATTGGTCCTATGGCTACACCTTC.

The chain has TRBV5-1 and TRBJ1-1; 7 positions agree with TRBD1. This CDR3 region has 14 residues. Trimming took 0 bases from V and 4 from J; bases not matched to a gene: 3. In germline, CDR1 is SGHRS, CDR2 YFSETQ. Written as DNA, the CDR3 is TGCGCCAGCAGCTTGGATGCAGGGGGCACTGAAGCTTTCTTT. The encoded protein is CASSLDAGGTEAFF.

The chain uses TRBV7-2 and TRBJ1-2, with D unresolved. There are 18 residues in the CDR3. V shed 1 base and J shed 4 bases, with 22 bases lying between them. The germline V gene encodes CDR1 SGHTA and CDR2 FQGNSA. CDR3 region: CASSLGNLWRELSYGYTF. CDR3 DNA: TGTGCCAGCAGCTTAGGTAATCTGTGGAGGGAACTTAGCTATGGCTACACCTTC.

J is TRBJ1-2 and V is TRBV27; TRBD1 aligns across 8 bases. This CDR3 has 14 amino acids. Germline V gene data show CDR1 as MNHEY and CDR2 as SMNVEV (reference sequence). Trimming took 1 base from V and 6 from J; bases not matched to a gene: 4. DNA of the CDR3: TGTGCCAGCAGTTTATTGACAGGGGATAATGGCTACACCTTC. As protein: CASSLLTGDNGYTF.

V and J are TRBV19 and TRBJ1-2; 7 bases are shared with TRBD1. The CDR3 has 14 residues. In germline, CDR1 is LNHDA, CDR2 SQIVND (reference sequence). With 4 bases clipped from V and 6 bases from J, the junction kept 8 bases outside the gene matches. The CDR3 DNA sequence: TGTGCCAGTAGTAGCCCGGCAGGGGGAGATGGCTACACCTTC. Amino acid sequence: CASSSPAGGDGYTF. Based on the CDR3 plus reference TRBV19 and TRBJ1-2, the full variable domain is DGGITQSPKYLFRKEGQNVTLSCEQNLNHDAMYWYRQDPGQGLRLIYYSQIVNDFQKGDIAEGYSVSREKKESFPLTVTSAQKNPTAFYLCASSSPAGGDGYTFGSGTRLTVV.

The chain employs TRBV9 and TRBJ1-2, with a weak D call TRBD1 (6 bases). This CDR3 contains 14 residues. CDR1 and CDR2 (germline): SGDLS, YYNGEE. Between the trimmed V and J ends, which lost 7 bases and 4 bases, there was a span of 17 bases. The CDR3 region has the DNA TGTGCCAGCGGAGGGGGGGCACCCCTCTATGGCTACACCTTC. As protein: CASGGGAPLYGYTF.

The gene calls are TRBV10-3 and TRBJ2-2; TRBD1 matches 8 bases. With 3 bases clipped from V and 0 bases from J, the junction kept 6 bases outside the gene matches. The CDR3 extends over 17 amino acids. CDR1 and CDR2 from the germline V gene are ENHRY and SYGVKD. This CDR3 is CAISDRQGLPNTGELFF. The CDR3 coding sequence is TGTGCCATCAGTGACAGACAGGGGCTCCCGAACACCGGGGAGCTGTTTTTT.

The chain couples TRBV4-3 to TRBJ2-5; D may be TRBD1 (6 bases). Germline values: CDR1 LGHNA, CDR2 YSLEER. Trimming took off 4 bases at V and 7 bases at J, with 16 bases between the two ends. The CDR3 is 14 amino acids. CDR3 residues: CASSPDRVRVTQYF. In DNA, the CDR3 is TGCGCCAGCAGCCCGGACAGAGTAAGAGTGACCCAGTACTTC.

Only one count was recorded for this clone. The J gene is TRBJ2-6, the V gene TRBV9, with D perhaps matching TRBD2 (5 bases). The CDR3 runs 17 residues. Trimming shortened V by 0 bases and J by 0 bases, and 10 bases separated the two germline ends. Germline V lookup: CDR1 SGDLS, CDR2 YYNGEE. Written as DNA, the CDR3 is TGTGCCAGCAGCGTAGGGGGAGACTTCTCTGGGGCCAACGTCCTGACTTTC. Translated, it gives CASSVGGDFSGANVLTF.

This rearrangement joins TRBV6-6 to TRBJ2-7, with D possibly matching TRBD1 (6 bases). The germline CDR1 and CDR2 sequences are MNHNY and SVGAGI (reference sequence). Trimming pared 2 bases from V and 7 bases from J, leaving 18 bases between. The CDR3 covers 15 residues. The CDR3 DNA reads as TGTGCCAGCAGTTACGTGACAGGCTCATTTGGGGAGCAGTACTTC. Amino acids: CASSYVTGSFGEQYF.

The chain has TRBV4-2 and TRBJ2-1; 14 nucleotides match TRBD2. Trimming at V came to 3 bases and at J to 1 base, leaving 8 bases not matched to a gene. CDR3 length: 19 residues. Germline V gene sequence: CDR1 LGHNA, CDR2 YNFKEQ. Here the CDR3 reads CASSQPTSGRAKSYNEQFF. CDR3 DNA: TGTGCCAGCAGCCAGCCGACTAGCGGGAGGGCCAAGTCCTACAATGAGCAGTTCTTC.

The chain recombines TRBV19 with TRBJ2-5; D is possibly TRBD2 (5 bases). V was clipped by 3 bases and J by 5 bases, with 10 bases between them. From germline, CDR1 is LNHDA and CDR2 SQIVND (reference sequence). The CDR3 is 13 residues long. CDR3 residues: CASSIGWRETQYF. The DNA for the CDR3 is TGTGCCAGTAGTATTGGGTGGAGGGAGACCCAGTACTTC.

V and J are TRBV4-3 and TRBJ2-1, with D perhaps matching TRBD2 (6 bases). From germline, CDR1 is LGHNA and CDR2 YSLEER. Trimming removed 0 bases from V and 0 bases from J, with 9 bases in between. CDR3 length equals 16 residues. This chain's CDR3 is CASSQERTTSYNEQFF. The CDR3 nucleotides are TGCGCCAGCAGCCAAGAAAGGACTACCTCCTACAATGAGCAGTTCTTC.

As DNA, the CDR3 is TGTGCCAGCAGTGACTTGCGGAGGACGAGCTCCTATAATTCACCCCTCCACTTT. Its translation is CASSDLRRTSSYNSPLHF. The chain combines TRBV6-4 with TRBJ1-6, with D unclear. Trimming removed 1 base from V and 0 bases from J, with 13 bases in between. This CDR3 contains 18 residues. CDR1 MRHNA and CDR2 SNTAGT come from the germline V gene.

This clone has just a few counts. The chain combines TRBV10-3 with TRBJ1-2; TRBD1 agrees at 8 bases. Germline values: CDR1 ENHRY, CDR2 SYGVKD. Trimming took 10 bases from V and 0 from J; bases not matched to a gene: 7. CDR3 size: 14 residues. The CDR3 protein is CATGTGSPNYGYTF. The CDR3 DNA sequence: TGTGCCACGGGGACAGGCTCTCCTAACTATGGCTACACCTTC.

The V call is TRBV4-2, the J call TRBJ2-1; a weak D match, TRBD2 (6 bases). Germline V gene sequence: CDR1 LGHNA, CDR2 YNFKEQ. V shed 0 bases and J shed 0 bases, with 12 bases lying between them. CDR3 length: 17 amino acids. CDR3 sequence (DNA): TGTGCCAGCAGCCAAGATGGTCTAGCGAACTCCTACAATGAGCAGTTCTTC. Translated: CASSQDGLANSYNEQFF.

A few counts support this clone. V usage is TRBV25-1 and J usage is TRBJ2-3; D remains ambiguous. The germline V and J ends were trimmed by 1 base and 2 bases, with 4 bases remaining between them. This CDR3 has 13 amino acids. CDR1 and CDR2 from the germline V gene are MGHDK and SYGVNS. The CDR3 nucleotides read TGTGCCAGCAGTGAATCCTCCACAGATACGCAGTATTTT. Translated, it gives CASSESSTDTQYF.

CDR3 sequence reads: CASSPAGNGGYTF. In nucleotides, the CDR3 is TGTGCCAGCAGTCCGGCGGGAAACGGTGGCTACACCTTC. The V gene is TRBV28, the J gene TRBJ1-2, with D hard to call. CDR1 and CDR2 (germline): MDHEN, SYDVKM. V shed 5 bases and J shed 7 bases, with 14 bases lying between them. The CDR3 runs 13 residues.

This clone was picked up a small number of times. V usage is TRBV5-4 and J usage is TRBJ1-2; 7 nucleotides align to TRBD1. This CDR3 region has 14 residues. V gave up 3 bases and J gave up 5 bases; unmatched junction bases: 7. Looked up from germline, CDR1 is SGHNT and CDR2 is YYREEE (reference sequence). The CDR3 nucleotides read TGTGCCAGCAGCTCTCTAGGGACAGAGTATGGCTACACCTTC. Its translation: CASSSLGTEYGYTF.

J is TRBJ2-5 and V is TRBV18; weak D call: TRBD2 (5 bases). This CDR3 is 16 amino acids long. The germline CDR1 and CDR2 sequences are KGHSH and LQKENI. With 4 bases removed from V and 5 bases from J, the gap between germline ends came to 20 bases. In DNA form, the CDR3 reads TGTGCCAGCTCACTTGGTGGCTCCCTAGCATGGGAGACCCAGTACTTC. Translation gives CASSLGGSLAWETQYF.

This chain joins TRBV4-3 and TRBJ2-3, with 13 bases that match TRBD2. The V gene's germline CDR1 is LGHNA and CDR2 YSLEER. The length of the CDR3 is 16 residues. The trim removed 3 bases at V and 6 bases at J, leaving 6 bases unmatched. Written as DNA, the CDR3 is TGCGCCAGCAGCCAGCTACTAGCGGGGGGGCCCGATACGCAGTATTTT. This encodes CASSQLLAGGPDTQYF.

A single count supports this clone. V and J are TRBV6-5 and TRBJ2-6, with D tentatively TRBD1 (5 bases). Germline V gives CDR1 MNHEY, CDR2 SVGAGI. This CDR3 region has 15 residues. Trimming stripped 6 bases from V and 0 bases from J, with 9 bases between. DNA of the CDR3: TGTGCCAGCAGGCAGGGTATCTCTGGGGCCAACGTCCTGACTTTC. Protein sequence: CASRQGISGANVLTF.